This is a list of T cell receptor beta chains from one sample in a study of blood T cell repertoires in COVID-19. Sequencing used immunoSEQ multiplex PCR; TCRdb keeps in-frame clones, though not all of them. The repertoire consists of 130,000 to 150,000 clones, with over 75% occurring once and the leading ten covering 8%. Sequencing was carried out using peripheral blood. Receptors were obtained from a woman aged 55-70 years with COVID-19, enrolled during active disease. CDR3s include the opening cysteine and the closing phenylalanine or tryptophan. Fields, in order: V gene, J gene, D gene, CDR3 protein. D genes are given only for firm matches.

V gene: TRBV9; J gene: TRBJ1-2; D gene: .; CDR3 protein: CASSGADSLVSGYTF
V gene: TRBV7-9; J gene: TRBJ2-5; D gene: TRBD1; CDR3 protein: CASSSDRGRETQYF
V gene: TRBV27; J gene: TRBJ2-3; D gene: TRBD1; CDR3 protein: CASSLTGGLITDTQYF
V gene: TRBV11-2; J gene: TRBJ2-1; D gene: TRBD2; CDR3 protein: CASSLVPLAGGEQFF
V gene: TRBV2; J gene: TRBJ2-1; D gene: .; CDR3 protein: CALLPGYNEQFF
V gene: TRBV7-8; J gene: TRBJ2-5; D gene: TRBD2; CDR3 protein: CASSIRLAGRRETQYF
V gene: TRBV27; J gene: TRBJ2-1; D gene: TRBD1; CDR3 protein: CASSSLTGGIYNEQFF
V gene: TRBV5-1; J gene: TRBJ2-5; D gene: .; CDR3 protein: CASSLVGARETQYF
V gene: TRBV2; J gene: TRBJ1-4; D gene: TRBD1; CDR3 protein: CASSGTGVLFF
V gene: TRBV13; J gene: TRBJ1-6; D gene: TRBD1; CDR3 protein: CASRRASVTGSISYNSPLHF
V gene: TRBV7-9; J gene: TRBJ1-1; D gene: TRBD1; CDR3 protein: CASDRGGMNTEAFF
V gene: TRBV5-1; J gene: TRBJ2-3; D gene: .; CDR3 protein: CASSLGTLSTDTQYF
V gene: TRBV4-3; J gene: TRBJ2-7; D gene: TRBD1; CDR3 protein: CASSQALDRVKNYEQYF
V gene: TRBV14; J gene: TRBJ1-2; D gene: .; CDR3 protein: CASSQDLWAAPYVYTF
V gene: TRBV4-1; J gene: TRBJ2-7; D gene: TRBD2; CDR3 protein: CASSQLASGVPPYEQYF
V gene: TRBV5-1; J gene: TRBJ2-2; D gene: TRBD2; CDR3 protein: CASSLVGGGRTGELFF
V gene: TRBV4-1; J gene: TRBJ1-5; D gene: TRBD1; CDR3 protein: CASSLGQAQGQPQHF
V gene: TRBV7-9; J gene: TRBJ2-5; D gene: .; CDR3 protein: CASSPRGETQYF
V gene: TRBV18; J gene: TRBJ2-3; D gene: .; CDR3 protein: CASSPSVQGTDTQYF
V gene: TRBV19; J gene: TRBJ1-4; D gene: TRBD1; CDR3 protein: CASSIDPRLGQGFKLFF
V gene: TRBV5-1; J gene: TRBJ1-5; D gene: .; CDR3 protein: CASSLGSGIGNQPQHF
V gene: TRBV19; J gene: TRBJ2-4; D gene: .; CDR3 protein: CASSPDLQGRAKNIQYF
V gene: TRBV5-5; J gene: TRBJ2-5; D gene: .; CDR3 protein: CASSSLETQYF
V gene: TRBV4-1; J gene: TRBJ2-2; D gene: TRBD2; CDR3 protein: CASSQEGLDTGELFF
V gene: TRBV19; J gene: TRBJ1-1; D gene: .; CDR3 protein: CASSIAGHTNTEAFF
V gene: TRBV29-1; J gene: TRBJ2-3; D gene: TRBD1; CDR3 protein: CSVAGQGSTDTQYF
V gene: TRBV13; J gene: TRBJ1-1; D gene: TRBD1; CDR3 protein: CASRRQTGVYTEAFF
V gene: TRBV28; J gene: TRBJ1-3; D gene: .; CDR3 protein: CASSSGGLGGNTIYF
V gene: TRBV19; J gene: TRBJ1-1; D gene: .; CDR3 protein: CASHADTGSPNTEAFF
V gene: TRBV9; J gene: TRBJ1-1; D gene: .; CDR3 protein: CASSGITGNTEAFF
V gene: TRBV7-9; J gene: TRBJ1-1; D gene: .; CDR3 protein: CASSLYGNTEAFF
V gene: TRBV4-1; J gene: TRBJ1-1; D gene: TRBD1; CDR3 protein: CASSQDRGQDTEAFF
V gene: TRBV4-1; J gene: TRBJ1-5; D gene: .; CDR3 protein: CASSQDYLARRNQPQHF
V gene: TRBV18; J gene: TRBJ1-4; D gene: TRBD1; CDR3 protein: CASSSSGQGAEKLFF
V gene: TRBV18; J gene: TRBJ2-3; D gene: .; CDR3 protein: CASSLIQGGRSTQYF
V gene: TRBV11-3; J gene: TRBJ2-1; D gene: .; CDR3 protein: CASSLEGGAEQFF
V gene: TRBV5-1; J gene: TRBJ2-1; D gene: .; CDR3 protein: CASSENQVGLSGYSYNEQFF
V gene: TRBV4-1; J gene: TRBJ1-1; D gene: TRBD1; CDR3 protein: CASSQIQGAFAEAFF
V gene: TRBV30; J gene: TRBJ2-5; D gene: .; CDR3 protein: CAWSVVGGSGETQYF
V gene: TRBV25-1; J gene: TRBJ2-3; D gene: .; CDR3 protein: CASSSPGTLRVGF
V gene: TRBV29-1; J gene: TRBJ2-2; D gene: .; CDR3 protein: CSVRTGNTGELFF
V gene: TRBV9; J gene: TRBJ2-7; D gene: .; CDR3 protein: CASSVTQTGEQYF
V gene: TRBV20-1; J gene: TRBJ2-5; D gene: TRBD2; CDR3 protein: CRGTSQETQYF
V gene: TRBV6-5; J gene: TRBJ1-2; D gene: .; CDR3 protein: CASSYDAIRDYGYTF
V gene: TRBV6-5; J gene: TRBJ2-2; D gene: TRBD1; CDR3 protein: CASSYDGTANTGELFF